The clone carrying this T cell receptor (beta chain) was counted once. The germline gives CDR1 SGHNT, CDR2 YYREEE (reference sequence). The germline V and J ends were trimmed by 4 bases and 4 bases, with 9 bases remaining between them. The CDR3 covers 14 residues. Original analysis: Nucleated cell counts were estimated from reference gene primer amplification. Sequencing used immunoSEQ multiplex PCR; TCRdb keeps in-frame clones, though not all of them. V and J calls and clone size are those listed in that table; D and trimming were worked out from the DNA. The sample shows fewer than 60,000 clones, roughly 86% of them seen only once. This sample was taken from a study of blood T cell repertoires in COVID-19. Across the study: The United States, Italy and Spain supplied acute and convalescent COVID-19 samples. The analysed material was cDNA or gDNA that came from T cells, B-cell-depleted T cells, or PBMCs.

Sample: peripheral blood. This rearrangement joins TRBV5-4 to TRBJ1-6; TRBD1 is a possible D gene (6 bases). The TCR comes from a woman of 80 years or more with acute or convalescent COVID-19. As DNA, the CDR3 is TGTGCCAGCAGCGTCGACAGGTATAATTCACCCCTCCACTTT. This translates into CASSVDRYNSPLHF.